This record looks at one T cell receptor beta chain sequence and its context. Libraries were prepared by immunoSEQ multiplex PCR; TCRdb keeps only in-frame clonotypes and omits some of them. Of around 180,000 clones in the sample, 85% to 90% were seen once. V lost 5 bases and J 4 bases, leaving 16 bases between the germline ends. This CDR3 is built from 15 residues. Per the germline V gene, CDR1 is SNHLY and CDR2 is FYNNEI. This entry comes from a study of control samples from healthy donors and cancer patients. This clonotype originated in a woman aged 30 to 39 in good health. V and J are TRBV2 and TRBJ2-3; unclear D gene. Sequenced input: blood. The CDR3 nucleotides are TGTGCCAGCAGTTTGTCGCAAATGAGCGCAGATACGCAGTATTTT. Translated: CASSLSQMSADTQYF.